This T cell receptor (beta chain) was retrieved from a study of T cells in Graves' hyperthyroidism and ophthalmopathy. Progressors' blood was drawn at hyperthyroidism diagnosis, before ophthalmopathy symptoms. From RNA transcripts, TCR beta CDR3 regions were amplified. HTBI primers drove first-round RT-PCR of the TCR CDR3. One entry per CDR3 protein, called by TCRdb with MiXCR from the multiplex PCR reads. The table includes fewer than 500,000 distinct CDR3 sequences, approximately 13% detected once. Study outcomes and limitations: Most thyroid clonotypes with frequency above 0.001 were detected in blood.

Germline values: CDR1 MDHEN, CDR2 SYDVKM. CDR3 length: 14 amino acids. V dropped 5 bases and J dropped 1 base, with 11 bases sitting between them. Of note for this clonotype: Its antigen is as yet unknown. The CDR3 does not close with the conserved phenylalanine or tryptophan, likely indicating a read error.

This chain links TRBV28 with TRBJ1-1, with unresolved D. This clonotype originated in a man aged 25 to 40 with Graves' hyperthyroidism that later progressed to Graves' ophthalmopathy. The specimen sequenced was blood. The CDR3 DNA sequence: TGTGCCAGCAGTCCGCGAGCGGAGAACACTGAAGCTTTCCTT. It translates to CASSPRAENTEAFL.